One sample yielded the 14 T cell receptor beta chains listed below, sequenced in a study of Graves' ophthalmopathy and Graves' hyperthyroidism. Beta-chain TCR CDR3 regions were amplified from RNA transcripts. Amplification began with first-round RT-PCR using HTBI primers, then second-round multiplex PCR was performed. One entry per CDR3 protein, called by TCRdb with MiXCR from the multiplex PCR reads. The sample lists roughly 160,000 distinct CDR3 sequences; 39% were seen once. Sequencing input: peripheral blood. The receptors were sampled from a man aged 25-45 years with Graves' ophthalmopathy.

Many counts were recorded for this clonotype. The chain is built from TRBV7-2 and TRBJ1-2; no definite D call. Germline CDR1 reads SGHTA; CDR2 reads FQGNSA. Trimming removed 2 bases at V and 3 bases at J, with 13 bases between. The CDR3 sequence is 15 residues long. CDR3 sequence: CASSLIVRGDYGYTF. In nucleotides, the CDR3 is TGTGCCAGCAGCTTAATCGTCCGGGGAGACTATGGCTACACCTTC.

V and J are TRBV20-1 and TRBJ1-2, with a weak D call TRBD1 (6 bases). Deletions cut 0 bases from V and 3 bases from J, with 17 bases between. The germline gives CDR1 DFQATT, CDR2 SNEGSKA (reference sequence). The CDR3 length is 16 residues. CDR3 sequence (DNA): TGCAGTGCTAGAGACATTGGACAGCGTGGGGACTATGGCTACACCTTC. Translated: CSARDIGQRGDYGYTF.

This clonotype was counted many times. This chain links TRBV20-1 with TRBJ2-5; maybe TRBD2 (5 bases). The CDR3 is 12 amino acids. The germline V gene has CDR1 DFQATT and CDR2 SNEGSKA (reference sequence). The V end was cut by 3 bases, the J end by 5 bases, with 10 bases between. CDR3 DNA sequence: TGCAGTGCTAGCCCTAGCTGGGAGACCCAGTACTTC. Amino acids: CSASPSWETQYF.

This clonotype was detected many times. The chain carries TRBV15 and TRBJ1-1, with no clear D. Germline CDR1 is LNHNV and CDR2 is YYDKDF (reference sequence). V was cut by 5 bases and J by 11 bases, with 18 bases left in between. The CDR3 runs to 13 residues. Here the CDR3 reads CATSEYRREAAFF. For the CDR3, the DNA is TGTGCCACCAGCGAATACAGACGGGAGGCGGCTTTCTTT.

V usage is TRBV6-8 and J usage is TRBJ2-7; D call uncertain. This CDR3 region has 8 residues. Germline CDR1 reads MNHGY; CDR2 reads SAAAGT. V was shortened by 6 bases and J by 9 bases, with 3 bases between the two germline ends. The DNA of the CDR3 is TGTGCCAGCAGGATGCAGTACTTC. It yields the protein CASRMQYF.

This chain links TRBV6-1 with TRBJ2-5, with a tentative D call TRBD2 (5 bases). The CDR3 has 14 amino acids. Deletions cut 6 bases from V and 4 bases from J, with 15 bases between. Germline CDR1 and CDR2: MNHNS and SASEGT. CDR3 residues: CASRENRGRETQYF. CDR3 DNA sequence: TGTGCCAGCAGAGAAAATCGAGGGCGAGAGACCCAGTACTTC.

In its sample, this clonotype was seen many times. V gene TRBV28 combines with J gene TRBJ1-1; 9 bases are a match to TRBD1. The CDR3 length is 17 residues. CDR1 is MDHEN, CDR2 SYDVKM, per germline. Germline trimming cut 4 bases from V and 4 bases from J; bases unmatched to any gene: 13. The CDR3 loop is CASSYSPTGGRLTEAFF. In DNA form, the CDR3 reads TGTGCCAGCAGTTATTCCCCGACAGGGGGGCGTCTCACTGAAGCTTTCTTT.

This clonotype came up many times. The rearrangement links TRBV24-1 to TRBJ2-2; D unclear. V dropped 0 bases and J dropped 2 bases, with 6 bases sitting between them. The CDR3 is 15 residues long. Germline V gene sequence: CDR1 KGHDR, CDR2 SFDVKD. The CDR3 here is CATSDLVDNTGELFF. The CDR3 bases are TGTGCCACCAGTGATTTGGTGGATAACACCGGGGAGCTGTTTTTT.

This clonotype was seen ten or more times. The CDR3 reads CASSLNTRLVNYEQYF. The DNA of the CDR3 is TGTGCCAGCAGTTTAAATACACGTCTAGTCAACTACGAGCAGTACTTC. J is TRBJ2-7 and V is TRBV28, with unresolved D. The CDR3 is made up of 16 amino acids. V lost 2 bases to trimming and J lost 3 bases, with 17 bases between them. Germline loops: CDR1 MDHEN, CDR2 SYDVKM.

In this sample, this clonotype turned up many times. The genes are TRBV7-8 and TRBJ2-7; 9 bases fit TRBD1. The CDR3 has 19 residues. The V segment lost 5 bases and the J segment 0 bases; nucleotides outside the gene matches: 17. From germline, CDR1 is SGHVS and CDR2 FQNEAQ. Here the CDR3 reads CASSQRAFRDRAVSYEQYF. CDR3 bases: TGTGCCAGCAGCCAAAGGGCCTTTCGGGACAGGGCCGTCTCCTACGAGCAGTACTTC.

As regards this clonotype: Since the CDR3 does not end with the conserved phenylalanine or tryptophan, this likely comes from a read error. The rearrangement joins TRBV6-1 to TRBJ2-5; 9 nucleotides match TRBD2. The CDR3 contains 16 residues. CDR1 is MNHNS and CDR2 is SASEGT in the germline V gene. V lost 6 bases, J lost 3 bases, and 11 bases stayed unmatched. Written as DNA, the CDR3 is TGTGCCAGCAGGCGGAGCGGGAGGCCCACTAAAGAGACCCAGTACCTC. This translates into CASRRSGRPTKETQYL.

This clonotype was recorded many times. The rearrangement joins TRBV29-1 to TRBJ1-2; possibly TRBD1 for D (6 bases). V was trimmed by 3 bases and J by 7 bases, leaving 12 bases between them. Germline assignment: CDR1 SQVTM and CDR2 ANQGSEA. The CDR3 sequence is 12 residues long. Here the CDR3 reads CSVEGGGGGYTF. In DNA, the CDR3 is TGCAGCGTTGAGGGAGGGGGAGGTGGCTACACCTTC.

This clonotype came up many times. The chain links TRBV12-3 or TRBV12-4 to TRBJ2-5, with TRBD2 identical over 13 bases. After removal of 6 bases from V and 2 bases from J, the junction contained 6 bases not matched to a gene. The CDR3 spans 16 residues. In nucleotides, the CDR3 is TGTGCCAGCAGCCCGCGGACTAGCGGGGGACAAGAGACCCAGTACTTC. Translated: CASSPRTSGGQETQYF.

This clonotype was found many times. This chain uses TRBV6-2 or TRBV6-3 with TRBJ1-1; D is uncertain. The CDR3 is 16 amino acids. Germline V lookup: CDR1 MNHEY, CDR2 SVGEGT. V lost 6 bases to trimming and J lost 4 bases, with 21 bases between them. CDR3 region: CASRIWTVRSGTEAFF. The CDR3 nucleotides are TGTGCCAGCAGAATCTGGACCGTCAGAAGCGGCACTGAAGCTTTCTTT.